A selection of T cell receptor beta chains follows, all from one sample in a study of beta chain features in type 1 diabetes. This table comes from immunoSEQ multiplex PCR, and its TCRdb copy is limited to in-frame clones, with some not included. The sample includes about 350,000 clones, 15% to 20% of them seen just once. Sequenced material: naive CD4+ T cells from blood. These TCRs come from a woman between 18 and 29 years old in good health. The CDR3 runs from the conserved cysteine through the conserved F or W. A D gene is named only where the DNA matches it firmly. Expanded clones get a size class; other rows say once, few or many, or leave the size out.

j_call d_call v_call clone_size cdr3_nt cdr3_aa
TRBJ2-7 TRBD1 TRBV7-2 few TGTGCCAGCAGACAGGGGGCCTCCTACGAGCAGTACTTC CASRQGASYEQYF
TRBJ2-1 - TRBV18 few TGTGCCAGCTCACCACTTCCTTTAGCGCACAGCTCCTACAATGAGCAGTTCTTC CASSPLPLAHSSYNEQFF
TRBJ1-3 - TRBV25-1 - TGTGCCAGCTGTGACGGGAGCTCTGGAAACACCATATATTTT CASCDGSSGNTIYF
TRBJ2-5 TRBD1 TRBV7-6 - TGTGCCAGCAGCGCCCGGACAGGTCAAGAGACCCAGTACTTC CASSARTGQETQYF
TRBJ2-5 TRBD1 TRBV5-1 - TGCGCCAGCAGCGTAGGGACAGGTCGGGCGGAGACCCAGTACTTC CASSVGTGRAETQYF
TRBJ2-1 - TRBV9 - TGTGCCAGCACAGGTCGTAATAGCGCACAGCAGTTCTTC CASTGRNSAQQFF
TRBJ1-3 - TRBV9 - TGTGCCAGCAGCGTAGGAGTGGGATGGAGGGGAAACACCATATATTTT CASSVGVGWRGNTIYF
TRBJ2-7 TRBD1 TRBV5-1 few TGCGCCAGCAGCCCTACCGGGCGGACAGGGAGCTACGAGCAGTACTTC CASSPTGRTGSYEQYF
TRBJ1-4 - TRBV27 - TGTGCCAGCAGTTCAGCGGGGGCCGATGAAAAACTGTTTTTT CASSSAGADEKLFF
TRBJ2-3 - TRBV5-1 - TGCGCCAGCAGCGAAGCGGGCTTCACAGATACGCAGTATTTT CASSEAGFTDTQYF
TRBJ1-2 TRBD1 TRBV30 - TGTGCCTGGAGTGTAAAGGGGACAGGGGCCTCCACCTTC CAWSVKGTGASTF
TRBJ2-5 - TRBV30 - TGTGCCTGGAGTCAGGGTGGATGGGAGACCCAGTACTTC CAWSQGGWETQYF
TRBJ1-1 - TRBV5-1 - TGCGCCAGCAGCTTGGCCGGTGGGCCAGGGCTTATGAACACTGAAGCTTTCTTT CASSLAGGPGLMNTEAFF
TRBJ2-7 TRBD2 TRBV11-2 few TGTGCCAGCAGCTCCTGGGGGGGAGGGCCTCGGGAGCAGTACTTC CASSSWGGGPREQYF
TRBJ2-1 TRBD1 TRBV30 few TGTGCCTGGAGCCTCGGACAGGGTGGATACAATGAGCAGTTCTTC CAWSLGQGGYNEQFF
TRBJ1-5 TRBD1 TRBV30 few TGTGCCTGGAGTGTACAGTTCTCGACAGGGGTCCAGCCCCAGCATTTT CAWSVQFSTGVQPQHF
TRBJ2-2 - TRBV19 - TGTGCCAGTAGATTCGTCAGGGGCACCGGGGAGCTGTTTTTT CASRFVRGTGELFF
TRBJ1-5 - TRBV11-3 few TGTGCCAGCAGCTTGAGGAATCAGCCCCAGCATTTT CASSLRNQPQHF
TRBJ2-7 - TRBV9 - TGTGCCAGCAGCGTAGATGGGCGCTCCTACGAGCAGTACTTC CASSVDGRSYEQYF
TRBJ1-3 - TRBV27 - TGTGCCAGCAGACAAGCCTACCGGACTCGGGGAGCTGGAAACACCATATATTTT CASRQAYRTRGAGNTIYF
TRBJ2-7 TRBD1 TRBV18 - TGTGCCAGCTCACTTGGACAGGGTCGAGCCTACGAGCAGTACTTC CASSLGQGRAYEQYF
TRBJ2-7 - TRBV5-1 - TGCGCCAGCAGCCGTCGTGACAAAGGAAACAGCGAGCAGTACTTC CASSRRDKGNSEQYF
TRBJ2-3 - TRBV5-1 - TGCGCCAGCAGAGTAAGCGGGAGCACAGATACGCAGTATTTT CASRVSGSTDTQYF
TRBJ2-5 - TRBV2 few TGTGCCAGCAGCGAGGAAGAGACCCAGTACTTC CASSEEETQYF
TRBJ2-2 - TRBV30 - TGTGCCTGCACCTTGGCAGGCTTCACCGGGGAGCTGTTTTTT CACTLAGFTGELFF
TRBJ1-5 - TRBV5-1 few TGCGCCAGCAGCCCATCACCTCTACAGGGACAGCCCCAGCATTTT CASSPSPLQGQPQHF
TRBJ1-4 - TRBV5-4 - TGTGCCAGCAGCTTGGGAGGGCAGAGGAGATGGGAAAAACTGTTTTTT CASSLGGQRRWEKLFF
TRBJ2-3 - TRBV30 - TGTGCCTGGAGTGCGACTACGGATACGCAGTATTTT CAWSATTDTQYF
TRBJ2-1 TRBD2 TRBV9 few TGTGCCAGCAGCGCCGGACTAGAGGTAGTAGTCTATGAGCAGTTCTTC CASSAGLEVVVYEQFF
TRBJ2-1 TRBD1 TRBV27 - TGTGCCAGCAGTTTACGACAGGGTTCCTACAATGAGCAGTTCTTC CASSLRQGSYNEQFF
TRBJ1-4 - TRBV5-4 - TGTGCCAGCAGCTTGATGGGGAGTGAAAAACTGTTTTTT CASSLMGSEKLFF
TRBJ1-4 TRBD1 TRBV18 - TGTGCCAGTTACCCCGGGACAGGGGAAGAAAAACTGTTTTTT CASYPGTGEEKLFF
TRBJ2-7 - TRBV2 once TGTGCCAGCAGCGCCCGCGCGGAGCGTTCCTACGAGCAGTACTTC CASSARAERSYEQYF
TRBJ2-3 - TRBV12-5 - TGTGCTAGTGGATCAGGGACTTTCACAGATACGCAGTATTTT CASGSGTFTDTQYF
TRBJ1-1 TRBD1 TRBV7-9 - TGTGCCAGCAGCTTGGACAGGAATGAAGCTTTCTTT CASSLDRNEAFF
TRBJ1-2 TRBD1 TRBV2 - TGTGCCAGCAGGGCCGAGGGGGCGGATGGCTACACCTTC CASRAEGADGYTF
TRBJ1-2 - TRBV13 - TGTGCCAGCAGCTTAGGCCCTAGATCAGCCTTC CASSLGPRSAF
TRBJ1-6 TRBD1 TRBV27 - TGTGCCAGCAGTTTATGGGACAGGGGTTCACCCCTCCACTTT CASSLWDRGSPLHF
TRBJ2-7 - TRBV2 - TGTGCCAGCAGCACCAGGGTCGAGCAGTACTTC CASSTRVEQYF
TRBJ2-7 TRBD2 TRBV7-2 few TGTGCCAGCAGCTCTACCGGGACTAGTAGTCACGAGCAGTACTTC CASSSTGTSSHEQYF